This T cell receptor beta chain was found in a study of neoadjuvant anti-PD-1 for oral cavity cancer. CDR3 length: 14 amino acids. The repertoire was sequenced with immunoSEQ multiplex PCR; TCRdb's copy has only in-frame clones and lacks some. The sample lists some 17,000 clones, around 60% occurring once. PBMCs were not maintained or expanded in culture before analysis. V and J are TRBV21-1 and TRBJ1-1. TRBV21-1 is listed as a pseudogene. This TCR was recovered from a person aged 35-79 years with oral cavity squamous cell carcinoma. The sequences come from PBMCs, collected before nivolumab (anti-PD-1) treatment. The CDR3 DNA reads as TGTGCCAGCACCGAACTGGGATCGTTTGGTGGAGCTTTCTTT. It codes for CASTELGSFGGAFF.